The entry that follows covers one T cell receptor (beta chain) sequence. The source of the sample is a study of blood T cell repertoires in COVID-19. Here immunoSEQ multiplex PCR was the method, and the copy in TCRdb shows in-frame clones only, minus some. The repertoire holds about 100,000 clones, roughly nine tenths seen once, with about 2.2% in the top ten. V shed 2 bases, J shed 8 bases, and the junction held 10 bases outside the gene matches. Germline lookup yields CDR1 MNHEY and CDR2 SVGAGI. The CDR3 sequence is 16 residues long. The chain carries TRBV6-5 and TRBJ1-4; 8 bases are shared with TRBD1. This sequence originates from a man aged 45-65 years with active COVID-19. The sequencing input was peripheral blood. The CDR3 spells CASSYGRGRVREKLFF. The DNA of the CDR3 is TGTGCCAGCAGTTACGGCAGGGGGCGCGTTAGAGAAAAACTGTTTTTT.